This T cell receptor beta chain was recorded in a study of OX40 agonist ivuxolimab in advanced cancers. Study in general: Prior therapy, whether anti-PD-1, anti-PD-L1 or anti-CTLA-4, was allowed, and roughly 44% had some. Three patients showed partial responses: one hepatocellular carcinoma and two cutaneous melanoma cases.

Peripheral blood came from all dose cohorts at three timepoints. CDR1 and CDR2 (germline): MNHEY, SMNVEV (reference sequence). Germline trimming cut 8 bases from V and 7 bases from J; bases unmatched to any gene: 10. The length of the CDR3 is 14 residues. Sequenced by immunoSEQ multiplex PCR; TCRdb stores in-frame clones only, minus some. This table has some 50,000 clones, just over 90% appearing once. General study findings and limits: Expanded peripheral T-cell antigen specificity went undetermined.

Note on this clone: Antigen specificity is unknown.

The rearrangement uses TRBV27 and TRBJ2-3; 9 bases match TRBD1. The specimen comprised CD4+ or CD8+ T cells sorted from blood, sampled in a trial of the OX40 agonist ivuxolimab. The sequence was obtained from an adult with an advanced solid tumor such as melanoma, head and neck, liver or kidney cancer. CDR3 DNA sequence: TGTGCCAGCGCATCGGGACAGGGTTTTTATACGCAGTATTTT. This encodes CASASGQGFYTQYF.